Detailed here is one TCR beta chain. Its antigen is undetermined. This CDR3 region has 16 residues. Germline V lookup: CDR1 LNHNV, CDR2 YYDKDF (reference sequence). The V gene lost 1 base and the J gene lost 0 bases, with 12 bases spanning the gap. This specimen belongs to a study of shared clonotypes between healthy human individuals. Study-wide background: Donors consisted of two women and a few men between 18 and 49. Study-level results: The study generally estimated greater richness for naive than memory subsets.

Here immunoSEQ multiplex PCR was the method, and the copy in TCRdb shows in-frame clones only, minus some. Found here are 950,000 to 1,300,000 clones, more than 65% of them singletons; the top ten hold nearly 1.5%. Sequencing input: memory CD4+ T cells sorted from blood. Subset in this sample: CD45RA-negative fraction. The chain combines TRBV15 with TRBJ1-1, with D possibly TRBD1 on 6 matching bases. The receptor was derived from a man younger than 35 in good health. The CDR3 here is CATSRVGGAMNTEAFF. The DNA for the CDR3 is TGTGCCACCAGCAGAGTGGGGGGGGCCATGAACACTGAAGCTTTCTTT.